Included here is one T cell receptor beta chain sequence, with context. Its antigen remains unknown. The CDR3 has 18 residues. Between the trimmed V and J ends, which lost 6 bases and 5 bases, there was a span of 28 bases. Germline CDR1 is MNHEY and CDR2 is SMNVEV (reference sequence). On the day of bone marrow donation, the related graft donor provided peripheral blood. This entry comes from a study of T cells after posttransplantation cyclophosphamide. Produced via immunoSEQ multiplex PCR; TCRdb's table is partial and in-frame only. The sample has around 66,000 clones, 80% to 95% seen once. Whole-study findings and limits: Tissue-infiltrating T cells from skin or gut overlapped little with blood T cells.

The chain has TRBV27 and TRBJ2-5; D might be TRBD2 (6 bases). The source of this sequence is a woman between 25 and 40 years old in good health and a related stem cell transplant donor. What was sequenced was PBMCs. CDR3 protein: CASSPTPIRERPWETQYF. DNA for the CDR3: TGTGCCAGCAGCCCGACACCCATCCGGGAGAGGCCGTGGGAGACCCAGTACTTC.